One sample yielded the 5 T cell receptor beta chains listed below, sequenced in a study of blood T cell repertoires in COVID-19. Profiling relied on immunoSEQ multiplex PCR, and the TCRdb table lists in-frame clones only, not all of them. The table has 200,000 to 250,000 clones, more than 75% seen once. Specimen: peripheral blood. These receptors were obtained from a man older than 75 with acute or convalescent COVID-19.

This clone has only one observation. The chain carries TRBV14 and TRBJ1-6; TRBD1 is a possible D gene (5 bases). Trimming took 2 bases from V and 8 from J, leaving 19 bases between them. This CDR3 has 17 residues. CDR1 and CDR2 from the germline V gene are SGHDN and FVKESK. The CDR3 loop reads CASSQLRQGVEDSPLHF. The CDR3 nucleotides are TGTGCCAGCAGCCAATTGAGGCAGGGTGTTGAAGATTCACCCCTCCACTTT.

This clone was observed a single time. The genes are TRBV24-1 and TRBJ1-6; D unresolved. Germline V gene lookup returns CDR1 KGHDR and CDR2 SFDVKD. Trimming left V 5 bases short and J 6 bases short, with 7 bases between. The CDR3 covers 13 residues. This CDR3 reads CATSGGFNSPLHF. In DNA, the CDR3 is TGTGCCACCAGTGGCGGGTTTAATTCACCCCTCCACTTT.

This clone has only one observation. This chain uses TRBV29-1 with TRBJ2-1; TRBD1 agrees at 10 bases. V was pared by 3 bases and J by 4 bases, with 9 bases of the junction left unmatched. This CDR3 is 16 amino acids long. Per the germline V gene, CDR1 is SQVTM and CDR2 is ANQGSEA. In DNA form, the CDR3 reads TGCAGCGTTGAGAGGGACAGGGGATGGCAATACAATGAGCAGTTCTTC. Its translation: CSVERDRGWQYNEQFF.

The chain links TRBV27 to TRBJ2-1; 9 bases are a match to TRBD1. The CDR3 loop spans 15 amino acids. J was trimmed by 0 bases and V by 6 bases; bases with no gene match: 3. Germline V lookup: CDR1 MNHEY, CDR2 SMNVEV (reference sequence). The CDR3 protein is CASRMTGGSYNEQFF. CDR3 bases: TGTGCCAGCAGAATGACAGGGGGCTCCTACAATGAGCAGTTCTTC.

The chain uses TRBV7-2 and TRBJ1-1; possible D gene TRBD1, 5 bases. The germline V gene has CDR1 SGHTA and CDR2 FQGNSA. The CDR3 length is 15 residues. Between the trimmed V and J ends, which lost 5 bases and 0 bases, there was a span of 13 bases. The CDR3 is CASSPGSGVNTEAFF. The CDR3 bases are TGTGCCAGCAGCCCAGGGTCGGGAGTGAACACTGAAGCTTTCTTT.